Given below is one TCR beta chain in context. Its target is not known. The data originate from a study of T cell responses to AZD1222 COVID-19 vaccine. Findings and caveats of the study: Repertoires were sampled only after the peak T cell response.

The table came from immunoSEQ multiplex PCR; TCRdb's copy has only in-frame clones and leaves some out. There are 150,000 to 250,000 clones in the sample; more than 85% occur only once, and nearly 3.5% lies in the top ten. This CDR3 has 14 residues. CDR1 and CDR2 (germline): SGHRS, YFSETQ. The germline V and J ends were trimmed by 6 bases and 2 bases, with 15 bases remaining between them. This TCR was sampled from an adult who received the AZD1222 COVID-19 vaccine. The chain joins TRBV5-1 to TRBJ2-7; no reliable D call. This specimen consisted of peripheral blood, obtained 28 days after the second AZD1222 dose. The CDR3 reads CASTSRSEPYEQYF. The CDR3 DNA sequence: TGCGCCAGCACCTCCCGCTCAGAGCCCTACGAGCAGTACTTC. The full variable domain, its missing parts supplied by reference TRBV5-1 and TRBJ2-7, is KAGVTQTPRYLIKTRGQQVTLSCSPISGHRSVSWYQQTPGQGLQFLFEYFSETQRNKGNFPGRFSGRQFSNSRSEMNVSTLELGDSALYLCASTSRSEPYEQYFGPGTRLTVT.